This paragraph reports one T cell receptor beta chain. The sample belongs to a study of blood T cell repertoires in COVID-19. Produced via immunoSEQ multiplex PCR; TCRdb's table is partial and in-frame only. The sample has about 70,000 clones, 77% seen once. Trimming shortened V by 0 bases and J by 3 bases, and 10 bases separated the two germline ends. Germline V lookup: CDR1 LGHNA, CDR2 YSLEER. The CDR3 has 15 amino acids. This TCR came from a human donor in a cohort sampled during active COVID-19. The sample taken for sequencing was peripheral blood. The chain couples TRBV4-3 to TRBJ2-3, with D unclear. Here the CDR3 reads CASSQDVANTDTQYF. In DNA form, the CDR3 reads TGCGCCAGCAGCCAAGACGTCGCGAATACAGATACGCAGTATTTT.